The 24 T cell receptor beta chains reported below all come from one sample, sequenced in a study of blood T cell repertoires in COVID-19. The method was immunoSEQ multiplex PCR; TCRdb's version includes in-frame clones alone and lacks a portion of them. The table records tens of thousands of clones, over 70% of them present only once. The sequenced sample was peripheral blood. The origin of the receptors is a man aged 65 to 79 with COVID-19, enrolled during active disease.

The chain employs TRBV27 and TRBJ2-7; 7 bases match TRBD2. With 6 bases clipped from V and 5 bases from J, the junction kept 13 bases outside the gene matches. CDR3 length equals 15 residues. Germline V lookup: CDR1 MNHEY, CDR2 SMNVEV (reference sequence). The CDR3 sequence is CASSTRTGGSDEQYF. Written as DNA, the CDR3 is TGTGCCAGCAGCACCCGCACCGGGGGGAGTGACGAGCAGTACTTC.

CDR3 region: CASSPTGGMNTEAFF. The CDR3 DNA reads as TGTGCCAGCAGCCCCACAGGGGGCATGAACACTGAAGCTTTCTTT. V is TRBV3-1 (or the pseudogene TRBV3-2) and J is TRBJ1-1; 9 bases fit TRBD1. Unmatched junction bases numbered 3, after V lost 4 bases and J lost 0 bases. There are 15 residues in the CDR3. Germline CDR1 is LGHDT and CDR2 is YNNKEL (reference sequence).

The chain recombines TRBV7-2 with TRBJ1-2; D possibly corresponds to TRBD1 (6 bases). V lost 2 bases and J 8 bases, leaving 18 bases between the germline ends. Germline CDR1 is SGHTA and CDR2 is FQGNSA. This CDR3 has 15 residues. CDR3 region: CASSLFPGAEEGYTF. Here the CDR3 DNA reads TGTGCCAGCAGCTTATTTCCAGGGGCGGAGGAAGGCTACACCTTC.

The rearrangement joins TRBV28 to TRBJ2-3; a possible D gene is TRBD2 (5 bases). V was pared by 7 bases and J by 6 bases, with 20 bases between. CDR1 is MDHEN and CDR2 is SYDVKM in the germline V gene. The CDR3 sequence is 15 residues long. The CDR3 nucleotides are TGTGCCAGCAACCCAGGCGGGTCCCAGCGGGATACGCAGTATTTT. Protein: CASNPGGSQRDTQYF.

The chain couples TRBV19 to TRBJ2-7; D might be TRBD1 (5 bases). Deletions cut 3 bases from V and 2 bases from J, with 8 bases between. Per germline, CDR1 LNHDA and CDR2 SQIVND (reference sequence). This CDR3 is 13 amino acids long. The CDR3 region is CASSMGRAYEQYF. The CDR3 DNA reads as TGTGCCAGTAGTATGGGCAGGGCCTACGAGCAGTACTTC.

The chain links TRBV5-6 to TRBJ1-1; TRBD1 aligns across 8 bases. The CDR3 length is 12 residues. V lost 4 bases, J lost 8 bases, and 4 bases stayed unmatched. Germline-derived CDR1 and CDR2 are SGHDT and YYEEEE. This CDR3 is CASSNRQGEAFF. The CDR3 DNA reads as TGTGCCAGCAGCAATAGACAGGGGGAAGCTTTCTTT.

This sequence joins TRBV5-1 and TRBJ1-3; D is perhaps TRBD1 (6 bases). V lost 4 bases, J lost 0 bases, and 11 bases lay in between. Germline V lookup: CDR1 SGHRS, CDR2 YFSETQ. The CDR3 has 15 residues. The CDR3 protein is CASSDPQGSGNTIYF. CDR3 nucleotides: TGCGCCAGCAGCGACCCACAGGGCTCTGGAAACACCATATATTTT.

This sequence joins TRBV3-1 (or the pseudogene TRBV3-2) and TRBJ2-5; TRBD2 might be the D (6 bases). Trimming cost V 3 bases and J 2 bases, with 13 bases left between them. The CDR3 totals 15 residues. Germline loops: CDR1 LGHDT, CDR2 YNNKEL (reference sequence). In nucleotides, the CDR3 is TGTGCCAGCAGCCAGCGGGGCGAATTTCAAGAGACCCAGTACTTC. It encodes CASSQRGEFQETQYF.

The table lists this clone with a count of one. The chain has TRBV6-5 and TRBJ1-6; no firm D call. V shed 0 bases and J shed 8 bases, with 11 bases lying between them. Germline V gives CDR1 MNHEY, CDR2 SVGAGI. The CDR3 has 15 residues. CDR3 nucleotides: TGTGCCAGCAGTTACTCGATCGGTGGTTATTCACCCCTCCACTTT. It codes for CASSYSIGGYSPLHF.

The chain couples TRBV19 to TRBJ1-2; D is unclear. The germline gives CDR1 LNHDA, CDR2 SQIVND (reference sequence). CDR3 length equals 14 residues. Trimming stripped 1 base from V and 4 bases from J, with 10 bases between. CDR3 in DNA: TGTGCCAGTAGTATAGCAGAGGGCCGCTATGGCTACACCTTC. It yields the protein CASSIAEGRYGYTF.

This chain uses TRBV7-2 with TRBJ1-2, with 10 bases identical to TRBD1. The V and J ends lost 5 bases and 8 bases, in that order; junction bases with no gene match: 11. CDR3 length: 15 residues. Germline CDR1 and CDR2: SGHTA and FQGNSA. The CDR3 is CASSIRQGAEDGYTF. The CDR3 bases are TGTGCCAGCAGCATCCGACAGGGGGCGGAGGACGGCTACACCTTC.

CDR3 amino acids: CASEGGWGTGELFF. Written as DNA, the CDR3 is TGTGCAAGTGAGGGAGGGTGGGGCACCGGGGAGCTGTTTTTT. The chain has TRBV19 and TRBJ2-2, with TRBD2 identical over 7 bases. Germline V CDR1 and CDR2: LNHDA, SQIVND (reference sequence). CDR3 length equals 14 residues.

The chain links TRBV7-5 to TRBJ2-2; the DNA was not compared with TRBD2, the D call given in the table. TRBV7-5 counts as a pseudogene. CDR3 size: 12 residues. CDR3 in DNA: TGTGTCCCAAGCGGCAGGACCGGGGAGCTGTTTTTT. This gives the protein CVPSGRTGELFF.

The V call is TRBV4-3, the J call TRBJ1-5; D not resolved. The V and J ends lost 1 base and 7 bases respectively, with 14 bases between them. From germline, CDR1 is LGHNA and CDR2 YSLEER. The length of the CDR3 is 15 residues. The CDR3 spells CASSQVASTTQPQHF. The CDR3 nucleotides read TGCGCCAGCAGCCAAGTGGCCAGTACCACCCAGCCCCAGCATTTT.

This rearrangement joins TRBV7-2 to TRBJ1-2; 9 bases fit TRBD1. CDR1 SGHTA and CDR2 FQGNSA come from the germline V gene. The ends lost 0 bases at V and 8 bases at J; junction bases unmatched: 7. This CDR3 has 15 residues. CDR3 protein: CASSLALQGAGGYTF. CDR3 DNA sequence: TGTGCCAGCAGCTTAGCTTTACAGGGGGCTGGCGGCTACACCTTC.

The V gene is TRBV15, the J gene TRBJ1-5; D uncertain. Germline V lookup: CDR1 LNHNV, CDR2 YYDKDF (reference sequence). With 0 bases removed from V and 6 bases from J, the gap between germline ends came to 12 bases. This CDR3 region has 15 residues. CDR3 coding DNA: TGTGCCACCAGCAGAGATAGTACCTCCGCTCAGCCCCAGCATTTT. Translated, it gives CATSRDSTSAQPQHF.

J is TRBJ2-2 and V is TRBV30, with 12 bases matching TRBD2. The CDR3 length is 17 residues. V shed 3 bases, J shed 5 bases, and the junction held 10 bases outside the gene matches. Germline V CDR1 and CDR2: GTSNPN, SVGIG (reference sequence). The DNA of the CDR3 is TGTGCCTGGAGCGTTACTAGCGGGAGGTGGGGGACCGGGGAGCTGTTTTTT. Amino acid sequence: CAWSVTSGRWGTGELFF.

This clone was picked up a small number of times. This rearrangement joins TRBV3-1 (or the pseudogene TRBV3-2) to TRBJ2-1; TRBD2 aligns across 7 bases. The CDR3 consists of 12 residues. Per the germline V gene, CDR1 is LGHDT and CDR2 is YNNKEL (reference sequence). The CDR3 DNA follows: TGTGCAGCGGGGAGCTCCTACAATGAGCAGTTCTTC. Protein product: CAAGSSYNEQFF.

This clone has just a few counts. This sequence joins TRBV4-3 and TRBJ1-3; 8 bases fit TRBD1. The CDR3 runs to 16 residues. The ends lost 4 bases at V and 2 bases at J; junction bases unmatched: 7. Per germline, CDR1 LGHNA and CDR2 YSLEER. The CDR3 sequence is CASSRIQGGAGNTIYF. DNA for the CDR3: TGCGCCAGCAGCCGAATACAGGGGGGCGCTGGAAACACCATATATTTT.

The chain is built from TRBV5-6 and TRBJ2-7, with TRBD1 as a possible D gene (6 bases). Germline values: CDR1 SGHDT, CDR2 YYEEEE. The V and J ends lost 5 bases and 7 bases respectively, with 19 bases between them. The CDR3 has 14 amino acids. The CDR3 region is CASSWGPGTGEQYF. CDR3 coding DNA: TGTGCCAGCAGTTGGGGGCCCGGTACGGGGGAGCAGTACTTC.

The CDR3, as DNA: TGTGCCAGCAGCCAAAGAGGGACAGGGATGGCGGACACCATATATTTT. Translation gives CASSQRGTGMADTIYF. This chain links TRBV3-1 (or the pseudogene TRBV3-2) with TRBJ1-3; 9 bases are shared with TRBD1. This CDR3 has 16 amino acids. V trimming: 2 bases; J trimming: 8 bases; junction bases outside the gene matches: 10. Germline lookup yields CDR1 LGHDT and CDR2 YNNKEL (reference sequence).

This clone occurred a few times. The chain is built from TRBV27 and TRBJ1-5, with a possible D match to TRBD1 (6 bases). This CDR3 has 15 residues. CDR1 MNHEY and CDR2 SMNVEV come from the germline V gene (reference sequence). The V end was cut by 6 bases, the J end by 7 bases, with 19 bases between. The CDR3 DNA reads TGTGCCAGCAGACGGGTCGGACAGATGGGACAGCCCCAGCATTTT. Its protein product is CASRRVGQMGQPQHF.

The chain links TRBV28 to TRBJ1-5; 9 positions match TRBD1. This CDR3 has 15 amino acids. J gave up 6 bases and V 2 bases, and 5 bases lay outside the gene matches. Germline CDR1 reads MDHEN; CDR2 reads SYDVKM. CDR3 loop: CASSLGTGIGQPQHF. Written as DNA, the CDR3 is TGTGCCAGCAGTTTAGGGACAGGGATTGGTCAGCCCCAGCATTTT.

This rearrangement joins TRBV6-2 or TRBV6-3 to TRBJ1-5; the D is unclear. CDR3 length: 14 residues. Germline-derived CDR1 and CDR2 are MNHEY and SVGEGT. Trimming removed 2 bases at V and 2 bases at J, with 7 bases between. The CDR3: CASSYVAGNQPQHF. DNA for the CDR3: TGTGCCAGCAGTTACGTGGCGGGCAATCAGCCCCAGCATTTT.